A single sample is the source of the 5 T cell receptor beta chains below, sequenced in a study of somatic mutations in cytotoxic T cells in rheumatoid arthritis. This table comes from immunoSEQ multiplex PCR, and its TCRdb copy is limited to in-frame clones, with some not included. The sample holds 15,000 to 20,000 clones, around 83% seen once. The sequenced sample consisted of CD8+ T cells sorted from blood. These receptors were obtained from a man aged 18 to 35 with rheumatoid arthritis.

The rearrangement links TRBV28 to TRBJ2-7; 7 nucleotides agree with TRBD1. The CDR3 runs to 13 residues. Germline CDR1 is MDHEN and CDR2 is SYDVKM. J lost 0 bases, V lost 7 bases, and 3 bases had no gene match. The CDR3 region is CASKGALSYEQYF. The DNA of the CDR3 is TGTGCCAGCAAGGGGGCTCTCTCCTACGAGCAGTACTTC.

This sequence joins TRBV5-4 and TRBJ2-5; no definite D call. This CDR3 region has 13 residues. CDR1 is SGHNT and CDR2 is YYREEE in the germline V gene (reference sequence). Trimming removed 2 bases from V and 0 bases from J, with 5 bases in between. CDR3 amino acids: CASSFVYQETQYF. The CDR3 region has the DNA TGTGCCAGCAGCTTTGTGTACCAAGAGACCCAGTACTTC.

The V and J genes are TRBV7-9 and TRBJ2-7; D is unresolved. V gave up 0 bases and J gave up 4 bases, with 13 bases separating them. Per the germline V gene, CDR1 is SEHNR and CDR2 is FQNEAQ (reference sequence). CDR3 length: 15 amino acids. The chain's CDR3 is CASSLARISPYEQYF. CDR3 bases: TGTGCCAGCAGCTTAGCCCGGATAAGCCCTTACGAGCAGTACTTC.

The V and J genes are TRBV4-3 and TRBJ2-7, with a possible D match to TRBD1 (5 bases). Germline CDR1 and CDR2: LGHNA and YSLEER. The CDR3 loop spans 13 amino acids. V lost 3 bases, J lost 1 base, and 7 bases lay in between. The CDR3 sequence is CASSHRQSYEQYF. CDR3 bases: TGCGCCAGCAGCCACCGACAGTCCTACGAGCAGTACTTC.

The chain uses TRBV5-4 and TRBJ2-5, with D possibly TRBD2 on 5 matching bases. V shed 4 bases and J shed 0 bases, with 13 bases lying between them. CDR3 length: 15 residues. CDR1 and CDR2 (germline): SGHNT, YYREEE (reference sequence). The CDR3, as DNA: TGTGCCAGCAGCCTCCCAACGAGGGACCAAGAGACCCAGTACTTC. The encoded protein is CASSLPTRDQETQYF.